One sample yielded the 31 T cell receptor beta chains listed below, sequenced in a study of shared clonotypes between healthy human individuals. Method: immunoSEQ multiplex PCR; TCRdb's copy keeps in-frame clones and lacks some. The table shows over 2 million clones, with around 93% occurring only once. The source material was naive CD4+ T cells from PBMCs. The subset was: CD45RA+ positively selected. These receptors all come from a man aged 18 to 35 in good health. Some clones in this sample may be carry-over from other donors' samples.

This clone occurred once. The rearrangement joins TRBV6-1 to TRBJ2-3, with D tentatively TRBD1 (5 bases). CDR1 and CDR2 from the germline V gene are MNHNS and SASEGT. Trimming took off 2 bases at V and 0 bases at J, with 18 bases between the two ends. This CDR3 has 18 amino acids. The CDR3 DNA follows: TGTGCCAGCAGTGAATTCAGGGCTAGGCGTAGGAGCACAGATACGCAGTATTTT. It codes for CASSEFRARRRSTDTQYF.

The rearrangement joins TRBV10-2 to TRBJ2-2; D is undetermined. Trimming took 6 bases from V and 6 from J, leaving 14 bases between them. CDR3 length: 14 residues. Germline CDR1 WSHSY, CDR2 SAAADI. The CDR3: CASSLHLPAGELFF. The DNA of the CDR3 is TGCGCCAGCAGCCTCCATCTCCCCGCCGGGGAGCTGTTTTTT.

The J gene is TRBJ2-3, the V gene TRBV18; TRBD2 is a possible D gene (6 bases). V gave up 6 bases and J gave up 1 base, with 14 bases separating them. CDR1 KGHSH and CDR2 LQKENI come from the germline V gene. The CDR3 loop spans 15 amino acids. CDR3 loop: CASSPGTLRTDTQYF. CDR3 nucleotide sequence: TGTGCCAGCTCGCCAGGGACTCTACGCACAGATACGCAGTATTTT.

The chain combines TRBV19 with TRBJ2-3, with 9 positions matching TRBD1. This CDR3 comprises 13 residues. CDR1 and CDR2 (germline): LNHDA, SQIVND (reference sequence). The CDR3 DNA reads TGTGTCGCGCGGGACAGGGCTACAGATACGCAGTATTTT. This gives the protein CVARDRATDTQYF.

Remarks on this clone: One end of the junction varies from germline; a read error may be responsible. The J gene is TRBJ1-1, the V gene TRBV29-1; maybe TRBD1 (6 bases). The CDR3 sequence is 11 residues long. Germline lookup yields CDR1 SQVTM and CDR2 ANQGSEA. The CDR3 sequence: CSGGHRAETFF. As DNA, the CDR3 is TGCAGCGGGGGGCACAGGGCTGAAACTTTCTTT.

The chain couples TRBV18 to TRBJ1-5, with TRBD1 identical over 8 bases. Germline V gene data show CDR1 as KGHSH and CDR2 as LQKENI. This CDR3 is built from 16 residues. V was clipped by 5 bases and J by 6 bases; unmatched bases: 12. CDR3 residues: CASSSQGQVGLQPQHF. CDR3 bases: TGTGCCAGCTCATCTCAGGGACAGGTGGGTCTTCAGCCCCAGCATTTT.

This sequence joins TRBV7-7 and TRBJ2-7, with TRBD2 matching over 10 bases. Germline lookup yields CDR1 SSHAT and CDR2 FNYEAQ (reference sequence). Losses at the gene ends were 2 bases for V and 0 bases for J; bases not matched to a gene: 1. The CDR3 is 15 residues long. The CDR3 loop is CASSLLAGASYEQYF. The CDR3 bases are TGTGCCAGCAGCTTACTAGCGGGGGCCTCCTACGAGCAGTACTTC.

V and J are TRBV11-2 and TRBJ1-2, with D maybe TRBD1 (6 bases). The CDR3 extends over 16 amino acids. Trimming shortened V by 2 bases and J by 4 bases, and 17 bases separated the two germline ends. Germline assignment: CDR1 SGHAT and CDR2 FQNNGV. DNA of the CDR3: TGTGCCAGCAGCTTAATCAGGAAGCAGGGGACCTATGGCTACACCTTC. This translates into CASSLIRKQGTYGYTF.

This clone was seen once. J is TRBJ2-1 and V is TRBV28; TRBD2 matches at 10 bases. Germline loops: CDR1 MDHEN, CDR2 SYDVKM. The CDR3 is 15 amino acids. V shed 5 bases, J shed 7 bases, and the junction held 8 bases outside the gene matches. The CDR3 coding sequence is TGTGCCAGCAGTCTGCGGGCTAGCGGGAGTAATGAGCAGTTCTTC. The encoded protein is CASSLRASGSNEQFF.

About this clone: The same CDR3 can be traced to other DNA sequences in this sample. The rearrangement joins TRBV11-3 to TRBJ1-1; TRBD1 agrees at 7 bases. Trimming at V came to 4 bases and at J to 5 bases, leaving 4 bases not matched to a gene. CDR3 size: 13 residues. CDR1 and CDR2 (germline): SGHNT, YENEEA. Here the CDR3 DNA reads TGTGCCAGCAGCTCCAGGGGGGGGACTGAAGCTTTCTTT. Translation: CASSSRGGTEAFF.

The rearrangement joins TRBV6-1 to TRBJ1-1; 10 nucleotides agree with TRBD1. This CDR3 is 19 amino acids long. J gave up 3 bases and V 0 bases, and 13 bases lay outside the gene matches. The germline CDR1 and CDR2 sequences are MNHNS and SASEGT. This CDR3 reads CASSEAPRDRGRHDTEAFF. As DNA, the CDR3 is TGTGCCAGCAGTGAAGCCCCTCGGGACAGGGGTCGCCATGACACTGAAGCTTTCTTT.

This chain links TRBV5-6 with TRBJ1-2; D unclear. V dropped 3 bases and J dropped 4 bases, with 10 bases sitting between them. CDR1 and CDR2 (germline): SGHDT, YYEEEE. CDR3 length equals 13 residues. The CDR3 region has the DNA TGTGCCAGCAGCTGGGGTCCTTCCTATGGCTACACCTTC. Residues: CASSWGPSYGYTF. Drawing the rest from reference TRBV5-6 and TRBJ1-2, the complete variable domain is DAGVTQSPTHLIKTRGQQVTLRCSPKSGHDTVSWYQQALGQGPQFIFQYYEEEERQRGNFPDRFSGHQFPNYSSELNVNALLLGDSALYLCASSWGPSYGYTFGSGTRLTVV.

The gene calls are TRBV4-2 and TRBJ2-7, with a tentative D call TRBD2 (5 bases). The V end lost 4 bases, the J end lost 2 bases, and 18 bases lay between the germline ends. Germline CDR1 is LGHNA and CDR2 is YNFKEQ. CDR3 length: 16 amino acids. CDR3 residues: CASSPAGSSPPYEQYF. The CDR3, as DNA: TGTGCCAGCAGCCCCGCTGGGAGCTCCCCCCCCTACGAGCAGTACTTC.

V and J are TRBV4-1 and TRBJ1-5; 8 bases are shared with TRBD1. V gave up 2 bases and J gave up 5 bases; unmatched junction bases: 8. This CDR3 spans 16 amino acids. Per the germline V gene, CDR1 is MGHRA and CDR2 is YSYEKL. The CDR3 nucleotides are TGCGCCAGCAGCCAAATTGGCAGGGGGCGCGATCAGCCCCAGCATTTT. Amino acids: CASSQIGRGRDQPQHF.

V is TRBV4-2 and J is TRBJ2-7, with 8 bases identical to TRBD1. There are 13 residues in the CDR3. CDR1 LGHNA and CDR2 YNFKEQ come from the germline V gene. Germline trimming cut 8 bases from V and 4 bases from J; bases unmatched to any gene: 7. CDR3 amino acids: CASGPGQVYEQYF. CDR3 DNA: TGTGCCAGCGGGCCGGGACAGGTTTACGAGCAGTACTTC.

This clone was picked up a small number of times. This rearrangement joins TRBV6-5 to TRBJ1-1; D is unresolved. Germline V CDR1 and CDR2: MNHEY, SVGAGI. Trimming pared 5 bases from V and 1 base from J, leaving 11 bases between. The CDR3 runs to 14 residues. The CDR3 bases are TGTGCCAGCAGTGACGGAGTTCCGAACACTGAAGCTTTCTTT. Translation: CASSDGVPNTEAFF.

This clone has just one count. V and J are TRBV7-8 and TRBJ2-1; TRBD2 matches 11 bases. Germline loops: CDR1 SGHVS, CDR2 FQNEAQ. The V gene end was trimmed by 0 bases and the J gene end by 9 bases; junction bases not matched to a gene: 13. The CDR3 sequence is 18 residues long. CDR3 protein: CASSLARRSGRALSEQFF. The CDR3 region has the DNA TGTGCCAGCAGCTTAGCTCGGCGTAGCGGGAGGGCCCTGAGTGAGCAGTTCTTC. The whole variable domain, filled in from reference TRBV7-8 and TRBJ2-1, reads GAGVSQSPRYKVAKRGQDVALRCDPISGHVSLFWYQQALGQGPEFLTYFQNEAQLDKSGLPSDRFFAERPEGSVSTLKIQRTQQEDSAVYLCASSLARRSGRALSEQFFGPGTRLTVL.

This rearrangement joins TRBV5-6 to TRBJ1-1; D not resolved. CDR1 and CDR2 from the germline V gene are SGHDT and YYEEEE. V dropped 0 bases and J dropped 2 bases, with 8 bases sitting between them. This CDR3 spans 14 amino acids. CDR3 DNA sequence: TGTGCCAGCAGCTTGGGACACTTCAACACTGAAGCTTTCTTT. Protein: CASSLGHFNTEAFF.

This rearrangement joins TRBV5-1 to TRBJ2-2; D call uncertain. The CDR3 runs 15 residues. Germline-derived CDR1 and CDR2 are SGHRS and YFSETQ. Trimming removed 0 bases at V and 4 bases at J, with 10 bases between. The CDR3 region is CASSLAVTLTGELFF. The DNA of the CDR3 is TGCGCCAGCAGCTTGGCCGTCACCCTCACCGGGGAGCTGTTTTTT.

The chain employs TRBV2 and TRBJ1-1; 9 nucleotides match TRBD1. The CDR3 totals 17 residues. With 8 bases clipped from V and 4 bases from J, the junction kept 17 bases outside the gene matches. CDR1 is SNHLY, CDR2 FYNNEI, per germline. CDR3 nucleotides: TGTGCCAGCCGAAGAGAACGACAGGGGGGCGGAGGCACTGAAGCTTTCTTT. This sequence encodes CASRRERQGGGGTEAFF.

This clone appeared a single time. The genes are TRBV7-3 and TRBJ1-2, with 10 bases identical to TRBD1. The CDR3 spans 16 residues. Trimming cost V 6 bases and J 4 bases; bases outside gene matches: 11. CDR1 and CDR2 (germline): SGHTA, FQGTGA. The chain's CDR3 is CASRPRPGQGPYGYTF. The CDR3 DNA is TGTGCCAGCAGGCCAAGACCGGGACAGGGGCCCTATGGCTACACCTTC.

The gene calls are TRBV18 and TRBJ2-1, with D possibly being TRBD2 (6 bases). This CDR3 region has 16 residues. Germline CDR1 KGHSH, CDR2 LQKENI. Trimming pared 3 bases from V and 4 bases from J, leaving 16 bases between. In DNA form, the CDR3 reads TGTGCCAGCTCACCGGCCTCGGGGCGGGAATACAATGAGCAGTTCTTC. As protein: CASSPASGREYNEQFF.

The chain carries TRBV6-1 and TRBJ2-7; possibly TRBD2 for D (5 bases). V was cut by 0 bases and J by 12 bases, with 15 bases left in between. There are 13 residues in the CDR3. Per the germline V gene, CDR1 is MNHNS and CDR2 is SASEGT. CDR3 bases: TGTGCCAGCAGTGAAGCGGGAGCAAGCGGTTGGTACTTC. Residues: CASSEAGASGWYF.

The CDR3 DNA reads as TGTGCCAGCAGCTGGCAGACAGGGAGCTACGAGCAGTACTTC. Translating it yields CASSWQTGSYEQYF. The gene calls are TRBV5-6 and TRBJ2-7; 7 bases line up with TRBD1. The CDR3 sequence is 14 residues long. Germline CDR1 is SGHDT and CDR2 is YYEEEE. Germline trimming cut 3 bases from V and 3 bases from J; bases unmatched to any gene: 6.

This chain uses TRBV4-3 with TRBJ2-6, with D hard to call. The CDR3 has 15 residues. Germline V gene data show CDR1 as LGHNA and CDR2 as YSLEER. The V end was cut by 1 base, the J end by 0 bases, with 4 bases between. CDR3 region: CASSQVNSGANVLTF. The CDR3 region has the DNA TGCGCCAGCAGCCAAGTGAACTCTGGGGCCAACGTCCTGACTTTC.

V usage is TRBV7-2 and J usage is TRBJ1-3, with a tentative D call TRBD1 (5 bases). This CDR3 region has 17 residues. Germline CDR1 SGHTA, CDR2 FQGNSA. Trimming shortened V by 1 base and J by 2 bases, and 15 bases separated the two germline ends. The CDR3 loop is CASSLGFRGKAGNTIYF. The CDR3 DNA is TGTGCCAGCAGCTTAGGATTCCGGGGGAAGGCTGGAAACACCATATATTTT.

This sequence joins TRBV6-5 and TRBJ2-2; 9 bases agree with TRBD2. Germline V gene data show CDR1 as MNHEY and CDR2 as SVGAGI. With 0 bases clipped from V and 8 bases from J, the junction kept 7 bases outside the gene matches. CDR3 length equals 16 residues. CDR3: CASSYSAGGSLGELFF. The CDR3 DNA follows: TGTGCCAGCAGTTACTCTGCGGGAGGGTCCCTGGGGGAGCTGTTTTTT.

The V gene is TRBV4-2, the J gene TRBJ2-1; 7 positions agree with TRBD2. CDR1 LGHNA and CDR2 YNFKEQ come from the germline V gene. The CDR3 has 16 amino acids. The ends lost 5 bases at V and 5 bases at J; junction bases unmatched: 12. Here the CDR3 DNA reads TGTGCCAGCAGCAAGTCGGGCGGGAGTCGTAACAATGAGCAGTTCTTC. Translated, it gives CASSKSGGSRNNEQFF.

Here the CDR3 reads CASSQTGREDTQYF. CDR3 nucleotides: TGTGCCAGCAGCCAGACAGGGAGAGAAGATACGCAGTATTTT. V and J are TRBV14 and TRBJ2-3, with 7 bases identical to TRBD1. The CDR3 loop spans 14 amino acids. Germline assignment: CDR1 SGHDN and CDR2 FVKESK. V shed 3 bases, J shed 5 bases, and the junction held 5 bases outside the gene matches.

This clone was picked up one time. The CDR3 sequence: CASTSTGQDTDTQYF. DNA of the CDR3: TGTGCCAGCACCAGTACAGGACAAGACACAGATACGCAGTATTTT. This chain uses TRBV6-4 with TRBJ2-3, with D possibly matching TRBD1 (5 bases). V lost 7 bases and J 2 bases, leaving 16 bases between the germline ends. Looked up from germline, CDR1 is MRHNA and CDR2 is SNTAGT. The length of the CDR3 is 15 residues.

This sequence joins TRBV12-5 and TRBJ2-3, with D unresolved. V dropped 7 bases and J dropped 3 bases, with 5 bases sitting between them. Germline values: CDR1 LGHNT, CDR2 FRNRAP. The CDR3 has 11 amino acids. DNA for the CDR3: TGTGCTAGTGCCTTAACAGATACGCAGTATTTT. This codes for CASALTDTQYF.